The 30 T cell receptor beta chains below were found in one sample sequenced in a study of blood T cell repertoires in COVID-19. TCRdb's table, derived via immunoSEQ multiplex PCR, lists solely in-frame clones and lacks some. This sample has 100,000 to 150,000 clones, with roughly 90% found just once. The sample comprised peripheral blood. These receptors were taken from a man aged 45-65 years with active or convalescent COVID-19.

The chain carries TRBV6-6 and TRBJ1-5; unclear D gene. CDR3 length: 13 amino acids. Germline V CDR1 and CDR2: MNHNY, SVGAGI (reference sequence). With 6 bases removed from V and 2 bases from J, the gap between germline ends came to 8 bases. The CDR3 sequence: CASRAVGNQPQHF. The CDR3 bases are TGTGCCAGCAGAGCCGTGGGCAATCAGCCCCAGCATTTT.

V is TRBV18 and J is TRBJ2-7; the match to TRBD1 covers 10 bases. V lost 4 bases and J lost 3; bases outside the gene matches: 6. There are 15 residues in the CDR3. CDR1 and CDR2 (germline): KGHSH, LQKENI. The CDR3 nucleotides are TGTGCCAGCTCACAGACGACAGGGGGCGGCTACGAGCAGTACTTC. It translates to CASSQTTGGGYEQYF.

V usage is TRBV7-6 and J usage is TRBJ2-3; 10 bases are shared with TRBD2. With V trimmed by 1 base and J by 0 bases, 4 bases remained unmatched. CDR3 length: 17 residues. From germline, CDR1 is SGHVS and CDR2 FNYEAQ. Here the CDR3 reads CASSLVASGGSTDTQYF. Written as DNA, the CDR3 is TGTGCCAGCAGCTTAGTTGCTAGCGGGGGTAGCACAGATACGCAGTATTTT.

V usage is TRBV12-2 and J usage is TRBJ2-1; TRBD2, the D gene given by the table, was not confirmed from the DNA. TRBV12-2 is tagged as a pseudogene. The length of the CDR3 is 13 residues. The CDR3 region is CASTKRGGNEQFF. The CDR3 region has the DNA TGTGCAAGTACTAAGCGGGGGGGCAATGAGCAGTTCTTC.

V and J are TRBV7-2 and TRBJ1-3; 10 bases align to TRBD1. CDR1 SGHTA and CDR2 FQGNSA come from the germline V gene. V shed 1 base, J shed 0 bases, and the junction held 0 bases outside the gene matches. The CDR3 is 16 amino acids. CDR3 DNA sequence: TGTGCCAGCAGCTTAGGGACAGGGGGCTCTGGAAACACCATATATTTT. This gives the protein CASSLGTGGSGNTIYF.

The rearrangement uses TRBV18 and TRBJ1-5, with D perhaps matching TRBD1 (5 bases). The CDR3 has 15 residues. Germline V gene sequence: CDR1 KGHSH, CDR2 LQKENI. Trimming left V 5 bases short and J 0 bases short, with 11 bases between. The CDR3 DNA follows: TGTGCCAGCTCAACGACAGTCAATAGCAATCAGCCCCAGCATTTT. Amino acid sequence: CASSTTVNSNQPQHF.

In DNA form, the CDR3 reads TGCGCCAGCAGCCAAGTCCCGGGGGCGAACACCGGGGAGCTGTTTTTT. Its protein product is CASSQVPGANTGELFF. The genes are TRBV4-1 and TRBJ2-2; possible D gene TRBD2, 6 bases. V lost 1 base, J lost 0 bases, and 9 bases lay in between. There are 16 residues in the CDR3. Germline CDR1 MGHRA, CDR2 YSYEKL.

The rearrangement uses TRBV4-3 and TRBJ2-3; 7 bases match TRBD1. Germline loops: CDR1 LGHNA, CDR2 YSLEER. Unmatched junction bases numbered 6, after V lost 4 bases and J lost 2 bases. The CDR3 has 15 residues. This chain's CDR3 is CASSPGQEDTDTQYF. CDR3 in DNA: TGCGCCAGCAGCCCAGGACAGGAGGACACAGATACGCAGTATTTT.

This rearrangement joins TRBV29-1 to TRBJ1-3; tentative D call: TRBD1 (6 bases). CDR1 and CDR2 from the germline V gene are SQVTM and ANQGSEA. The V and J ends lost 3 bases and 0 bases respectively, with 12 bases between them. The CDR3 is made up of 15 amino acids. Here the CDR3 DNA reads TGCAGCGTTGAGCCAGGGGACCTCTCTGGAAACACCATATATTTT. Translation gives CSVEPGDLSGNTIYF. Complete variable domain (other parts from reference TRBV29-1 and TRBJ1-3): SAVISQKPSRDICQRGTSLTIQCQVDSQVTMMFWYRQQPGQSLTLIATANQGSEATYESGFVIDKFPISRPNLTFSTLTVSNMSPEDSSIYLCSVEPGDLSGNTIYFGEGSWLTVV.

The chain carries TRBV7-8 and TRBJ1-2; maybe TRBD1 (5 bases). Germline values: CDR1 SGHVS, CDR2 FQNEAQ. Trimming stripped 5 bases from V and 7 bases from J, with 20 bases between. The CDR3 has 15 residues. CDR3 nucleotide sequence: TGTGCCAGCAGCCCCGGGGGGTTCCAGCCCCGTGGCTACACCTTC. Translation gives CASSPGGFQPRGYTF.

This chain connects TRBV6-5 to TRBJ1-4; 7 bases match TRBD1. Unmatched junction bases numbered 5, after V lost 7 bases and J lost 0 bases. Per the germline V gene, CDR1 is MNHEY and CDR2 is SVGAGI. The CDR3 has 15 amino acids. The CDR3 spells CASNTDRATNEKLFF. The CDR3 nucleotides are TGTGCCAGCAACACCGACAGGGCAACTAATGAAAAACTGTTTTTT.

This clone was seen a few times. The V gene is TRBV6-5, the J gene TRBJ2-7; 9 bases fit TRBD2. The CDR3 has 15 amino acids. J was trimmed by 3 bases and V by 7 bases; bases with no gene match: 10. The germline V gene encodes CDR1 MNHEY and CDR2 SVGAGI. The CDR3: CASKGAGGVNYEQYF. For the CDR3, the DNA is TGTGCCAGCAAGGGAGCGGGAGGCGTTAACTACGAGCAGTACTTC.

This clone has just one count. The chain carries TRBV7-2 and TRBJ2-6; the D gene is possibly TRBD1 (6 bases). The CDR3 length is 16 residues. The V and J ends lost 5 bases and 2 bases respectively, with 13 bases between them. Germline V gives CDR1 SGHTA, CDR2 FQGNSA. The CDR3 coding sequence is TGTGCCAGCAGCCCGTTCACAGGGACTGGGGCCAACGTCCTGACTTTC. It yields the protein CASSPFTGTGANVLTF.

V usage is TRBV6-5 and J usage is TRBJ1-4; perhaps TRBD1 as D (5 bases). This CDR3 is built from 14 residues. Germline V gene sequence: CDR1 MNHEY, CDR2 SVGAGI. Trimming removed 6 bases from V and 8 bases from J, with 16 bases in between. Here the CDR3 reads CASSRGGEVEKLFF. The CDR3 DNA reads TGTGCCAGCAGCCGTGGGGGGGAGGTCGAAAAACTGTTTTTT.

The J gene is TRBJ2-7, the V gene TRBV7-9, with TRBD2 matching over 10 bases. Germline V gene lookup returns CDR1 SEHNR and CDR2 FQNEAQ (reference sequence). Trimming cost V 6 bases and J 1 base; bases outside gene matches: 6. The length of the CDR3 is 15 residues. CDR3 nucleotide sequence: TGTGCCAGCAGACCCAGCGGGAGGGGATCCTACGAGCAGTACTTC. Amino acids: CASRPSGRGSYEQYF.

CDR3 loop: CASSLGPGGIGGYTF. The CDR3 nucleotides are TGTGCCAGCAGCTTGGGCCCAGGGGGGATTGGTGGCTACACCTTC. The V and J genes are TRBV5-6 and TRBJ1-2; 7 bases map to TRBD1. CDR1 SGHDT and CDR2 YYEEEE come from the germline V gene. The CDR3 consists of 15 residues. V gave up 0 bases and J gave up 7 bases; unmatched junction bases: 9.

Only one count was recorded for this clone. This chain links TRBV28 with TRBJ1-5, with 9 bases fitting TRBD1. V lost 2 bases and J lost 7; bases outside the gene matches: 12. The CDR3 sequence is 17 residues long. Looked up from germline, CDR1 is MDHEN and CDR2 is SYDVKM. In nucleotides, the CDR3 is TGTGCCAGCAGTTTACCCTCGACAGGGGGAAATGGACAGCCCCAGCATTTT. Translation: CASSLPSTGGNGQPQHF.

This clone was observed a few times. The CDR3 protein is CASSIQGHLSGNTIYF. CDR3 nucleotides: TGTGCCAGCAGTATCCAGGGCCATCTCTCTGGAAACACCATATATTTT. The gene calls are TRBV27 and TRBJ1-3, with D possibly being TRBD1 (5 bases). Germline V gene lookup returns CDR1 MNHEY and CDR2 SMNVEV (reference sequence). The CDR3 has 16 residues. Trimming shortened V by 5 bases and J by 0 bases, and 14 bases separated the two germline ends.

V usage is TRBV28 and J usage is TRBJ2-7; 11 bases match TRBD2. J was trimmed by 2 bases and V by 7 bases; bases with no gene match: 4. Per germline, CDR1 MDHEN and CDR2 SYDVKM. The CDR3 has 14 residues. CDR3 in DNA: TGTGCCAGCAAGACTAGCGGGGCTGCCTACGAGCAGTACTTC. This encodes CASKTSGAAYEQYF.

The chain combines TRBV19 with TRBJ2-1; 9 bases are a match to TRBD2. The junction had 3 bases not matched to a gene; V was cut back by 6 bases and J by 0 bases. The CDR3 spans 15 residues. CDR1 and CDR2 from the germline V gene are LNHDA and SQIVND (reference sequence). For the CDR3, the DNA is TGTGCCAGTAGCCTTAGCGGGGGCTCCTACAATGAGCAGTTCTTC. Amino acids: CASSLSGGSYNEQFF.

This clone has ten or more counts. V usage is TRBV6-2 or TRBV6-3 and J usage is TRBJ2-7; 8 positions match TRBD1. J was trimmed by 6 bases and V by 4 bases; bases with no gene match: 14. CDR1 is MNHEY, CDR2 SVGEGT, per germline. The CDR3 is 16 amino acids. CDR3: CASSSVASDRAGEQYF. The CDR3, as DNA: TGTGCCAGCAGTTCCGTCGCGTCGGACAGGGCAGGCGAGCAGTACTTC.

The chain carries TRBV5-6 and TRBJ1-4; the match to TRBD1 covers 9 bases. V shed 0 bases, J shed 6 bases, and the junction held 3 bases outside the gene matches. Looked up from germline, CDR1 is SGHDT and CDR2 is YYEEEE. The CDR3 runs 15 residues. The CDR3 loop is CASSLGWDRDEKLFF. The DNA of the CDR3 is TGTGCCAGCAGCTTGGGCTGGGACAGGGATGAAAAACTGTTTTTT.

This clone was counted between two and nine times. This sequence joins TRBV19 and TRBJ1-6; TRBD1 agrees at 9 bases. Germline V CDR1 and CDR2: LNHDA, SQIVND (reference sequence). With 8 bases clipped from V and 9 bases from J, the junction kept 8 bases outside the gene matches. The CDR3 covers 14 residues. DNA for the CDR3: TGTGCCAGTGTACAGGGGGCGTCGGGTTCACCCCTCCACTTT. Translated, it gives CASVQGASGSPLHF.

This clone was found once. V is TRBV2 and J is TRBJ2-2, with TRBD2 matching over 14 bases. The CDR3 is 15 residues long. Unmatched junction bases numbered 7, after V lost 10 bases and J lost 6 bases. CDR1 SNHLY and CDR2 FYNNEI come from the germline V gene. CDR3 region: CATKRLAGGPGELFF. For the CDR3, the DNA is TGTGCCACCAAAAGACTAGCGGGGGGGCCCGGGGAGCTGTTTTTT.

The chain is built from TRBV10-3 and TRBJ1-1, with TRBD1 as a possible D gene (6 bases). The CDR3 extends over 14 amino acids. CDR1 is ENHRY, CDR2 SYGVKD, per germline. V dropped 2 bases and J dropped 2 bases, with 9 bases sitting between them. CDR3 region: CAISERTDNTEAFF. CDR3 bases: TGTGCCATCAGTGAGAGGACAGATAACACTGAAGCTTTCTTT.

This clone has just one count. The CDR3 DNA reads as TGTGCCAGTAGTATAGTCCGGTACACCGGGGAGCTGTTTTTT. It is translated as CASSIVRYTGELFF. The chain combines TRBV19 with TRBJ2-2; D call uncertain. CDR3 length: 14 residues. CDR1 is LNHDA and CDR2 is SQIVND in the germline V gene (reference sequence). V shed 1 base and J shed 3 bases, with 6 bases lying between them.

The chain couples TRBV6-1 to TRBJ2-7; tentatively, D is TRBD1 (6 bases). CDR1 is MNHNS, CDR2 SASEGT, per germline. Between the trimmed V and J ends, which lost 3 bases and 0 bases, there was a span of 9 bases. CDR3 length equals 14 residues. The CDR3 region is CASSEQGPSYEQYF. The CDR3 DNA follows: TGTGCCAGCAGTGAGCAGGGGCCCTCCTACGAGCAGTACTTC.

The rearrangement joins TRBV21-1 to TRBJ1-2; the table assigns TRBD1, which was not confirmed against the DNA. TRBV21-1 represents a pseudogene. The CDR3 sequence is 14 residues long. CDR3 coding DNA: TGTGCCAGCAGTCACAGGGGACCCAACTATGGCTACACCTTC. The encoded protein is CASSHRGPNYGYTF.

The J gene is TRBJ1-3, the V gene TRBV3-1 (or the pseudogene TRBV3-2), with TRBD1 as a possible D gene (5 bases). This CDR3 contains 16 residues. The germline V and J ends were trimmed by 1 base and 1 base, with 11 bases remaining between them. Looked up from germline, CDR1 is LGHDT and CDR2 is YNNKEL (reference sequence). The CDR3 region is CASSQGGGASGNTIYF. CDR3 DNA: TGTGCCAGCAGCCAAGGTGGAGGGGCATCTGGAAACACCATATATTTT.

The chain's CDR3 is CSGDRGTEAFF. The CDR3 nucleotides are TGCAGCGGGGACAGGGGCACTGAAGCTTTCTTT. The chain couples TRBV29-1 to TRBJ1-1, with 10 bases aligning to TRBD1. Losses at the gene ends were 7 bases for V and 4 bases for J; bases not matched to a gene: 0. The CDR3 is 11 amino acids. Germline V gene sequence: CDR1 SQVTM, CDR2 ANQGSEA.